One sample yielded the 5 T cell receptor beta chains listed below, sequenced in a study of blood T cell repertoires in COVID-19. The data were produced by immunoSEQ multiplex PCR, yet TCRdb's version contains in-frame clones alone and is incomplete. The sample holds 12,000 to 15,000 clones, approximately 87% seen once. Sequencing input: peripheral blood. The receptor source for this set is a human donor in a cohort sampled during active COVID-19.

This chain uses TRBV5-5 with TRBJ2-7; weak D call: TRBD2 (5 bases). With 7 bases removed from V and 2 bases from J, the gap between germline ends came to 16 bases. Per the germline V gene, CDR1 is SGHKS and CDR2 is YYEKEE (reference sequence). The length of the CDR3 is 14 residues. CDR3 loop: CASVLGDLPYEQYF. In DNA, the CDR3 is TGTGCCAGCGTATTGGGAGATCTACCCTACGAGCAGTACTTC. Looking up the rest from reference TRBV5-5 and TRBJ2-7 gives the full variable domain: DAGVTQSPTHLIKTRGQQVTLRCSPISGHKSVSWYQQVLGQGPQFIFQYYEKEERGRGNFPDRFSARQFPNYSSELNVNALLLGDSALYLCASVLGDLPYEQYFGPGTRLTVT.

This clone was seen only once. The chain has TRBV7-9 and TRBJ2-2, with a weak D call TRBD2 (6 bases). The CDR3 loop spans 16 amino acids. V was pared by 3 bases and J by 2 bases, with 13 bases between. Germline CDR1 SEHNR, CDR2 FQNEAQ (reference sequence). The CDR3 bases are TGTGCCAGCAGCTTGGGAGAGACTAGTAACACCGGGGAGCTGTTTTTT. Translation: CASSLGETSNTGELFF.

The chain is built from TRBV5-6 and TRBJ2-3; 9 bases are a match to TRBD1. Germline V CDR1 and CDR2: SGHDT, YYEEEE. The CDR3 contains 15 residues. The V gene end was trimmed by 2 bases and the J gene end by 4 bases; junction bases not matched to a gene: 5. The CDR3 region has the DNA TGTGCCAGCAGCTTACAGGGGGCTAGAGCAGATACGCAGTATTTT. Its translation: CASSLQGARADTQYF.

The V and J genes are TRBV15 and TRBJ2-1; weak D call: TRBD1 (5 bases). The CDR3 is 14 amino acids. Per the germline V gene, CDR1 is LNHNV and CDR2 is YYDKDF (reference sequence). With 2 bases removed from V and 1 base from J, the gap between germline ends came to 6 bases. DNA for the CDR3: TGTGCCACCAGCAGACAGGGTTCCTACAATGAGCAGTTCTTC. Translated, it gives CATSRQGSYNEQFF.

The chain joins TRBV18 to TRBJ2-2; no clear D. V gave up 3 bases and J gave up 6 bases, with 14 bases separating them. Germline lookup yields CDR1 KGHSH and CDR2 LQKENI. The CDR3 contains 15 residues. CDR3 region: CASSPPTKAAGELFF. The CDR3, as DNA: TGTGCCAGCTCACCGCCAACTAAGGCCGCCGGGGAGCTGTTTTTT. The whole variable domain, remainder taken from reference TRBV18 and TRBJ2-2, is NAGVMQNPRHLVRRRGQEARLRCSPMKGHSHVYWYRQLPEEGLKFMVYLQKENIIDESGMPKERFSAEFPKEGPSILRIQQVVRGDSAAYFCASSPPTKAAGELFFGEGSRLTVL.